The 8 T cell receptor beta chains below were found in one sample sequenced in a study of molecular identifiers for immune sequencing clone quantification. One entry per CDR3 protein results from TCRdb running MiXCR on the PCR reads. Seen here are about 630,000 distinct CDR3 sequences, less than 30% observed once, and the top ten hold around 0.78%. Sequenced material: naive CD8+ T cells from blood, with Jurkat cell RNA spiked in. Noted subset: FACS-sorted CD8+CD4-CCR7+CD45RA+ naive T cells. These receptors were obtained from a human donor in good health. Some libraries in this study had Jurkat cell RNA spiked in.

This clonotype has just a few counts. The rearrangement joins TRBV6-2 or TRBV6-3 to TRBJ2-7; 12 bases agree with TRBD2. J gave up 7 bases and V 6 bases, and 7 bases lay outside the gene matches. Germline assignment: CDR1 MNHEY and CDR2 SVGEGT. The CDR3 has 14 amino acids. The CDR3 protein is CASSILAGGFEQYF. In DNA form, the CDR3 reads TGTGCCAGCAGCATACTAGCGGGAGGCTTTGAGCAGTACTTC.

Only a few counts were recorded for this clonotype. The chain couples TRBV15 to TRBJ1-5; 9 nucleotides line up with TRBD1. Germline V CDR1 and CDR2: LNHNV, YYDKDF (reference sequence). The V segment lost 2 bases and the J segment 7 bases; nucleotides outside the gene matches: 12. This CDR3 has 17 residues. DNA of the CDR3: TGTGCCACCAGCAGACACAGGAGGGGACAGGGTGAACAGCCCCAGCATTTT. Translation gives CATSRHRRGQGEQPQHF.

Of note for this clonotype: A clone one base away is much larger, so this may be a read error. V is TRBV19 and J is TRBJ1-5; D gene ambiguous. Deletions cut 11 bases from V and 1 base from J, with 15 bases between. The length of the CDR3 is 14 residues. Germline CDR1 and CDR2: LNHDA and SQIVND (reference sequence). Written as DNA, the CDR3 is TGTGCCGGTACCAGAGTTGGGAGCAATCAGCCCCAGCATTTT. Amino acids: CAGTRVGSNQPQHF. Drawing the rest from reference TRBV19 and TRBJ1-5, the complete variable domain is DGGITQSPKYLFRKEGQNVTLSCEQNLNHDAMYWYRQDPGQGLRLIYYSQIVNDFQKGDIAEGYSVSREKKESFPLTVTSAQKNPTAFYLCAGTRVGSNQPQHFGDGTRLSIL.

This clonotype was counted between two and nine times. The CDR3 region is CASSSPTGRETQYF. CDR3 DNA sequence: TGTGCCAGCAGCTCGCCGACGGGACGAGAGACCCAGTACTTC. The V call is TRBV7-2, the J call TRBJ2-5; D tentatively reads TRBD1 or TRBD2 (5 bases each). The germline V gene has CDR1 SGHTA and CDR2 FQGNSA. Deletions cut 4 bases from V and 4 bases from J, with 13 bases between. CDR3 length: 14 residues.

This clonotype was counted between two and nine times. The chain combines TRBV12-3 or TRBV12-4 with TRBJ2-7, with TRBD1 as a possible D gene (5 bases). V was shortened by 5 bases and J by 0 bases, with 14 bases between the two germline ends. The CDR3 is 15 residues long. In nucleotides, the CDR3 is TGTGCCAGCAGTCCAAGCCAGGGATACTCCTACGAGCAGTACTTC. Its protein product is CASSPSQGYSYEQYF.

This clonotype was observed at least ten times. The rearrangement links TRBV7-9 to TRBJ1-4; 7 positions match TRBD1. This CDR3 is 15 amino acids long. Germline values: CDR1 SEHNR, CDR2 FQNEAQ (reference sequence). V dropped 1 base and J dropped 6; count of bases not matched to a gene: 5. This chain's CDR3 is CASSLVGQDHEKLFF. The DNA of the CDR3 is TGTGCCAGCAGCTTAGTCGGACAGGATCATGAAAAACTGTTTTTT.

Many counts were recorded for this clonotype. The rearrangement links TRBV29-1 to TRBJ1-1, with D perhaps TRBD1 (5 bases). Trimming cost V 3 bases and J 3 bases, with 8 bases left between them. Germline CDR1 SQVTM, CDR2 ANQGSEA. This CDR3 has 12 amino acids. In DNA form, the CDR3 reads TGCAGCGTTGAGGGGCTGGACACTGAAGCTTTCTTT. Protein sequence: CSVEGLDTEAFF.

This clonotype has a handful of counts. The chain links TRBV9 to TRBJ2-5; possibly TRBD1 for D (6 bases). The germline V gene encodes CDR1 SGDLS and CDR2 YYNGEE. Trimming took 5 bases from V and 0 from J, leaving 8 bases between them. The CDR3 has 13 amino acids. CDR3 in amino acids: CASRGQDQETQYF. The CDR3 bases are TGTGCCAGCAGGGGACAAGACCAAGAGACCCAGTACTTC. The full variable domain, in which reference TRBV9 and TRBJ2-5 provide the parts outside the CDR3, is DSGVTQTPKHLITATGQRVTLRCSPRSGDLSVYWYQQSLDQGLQFLIQYYNGEERAKGNILERFSAQQFPDLHSELNLSSLELGDSALYFCASRGQDQETQYFGPGTRLLVL.